What follows are 30 T cell receptor beta chains derived from one specimen sequenced in a study of cytomegalovirus exposure and HLA in healthy donors. Both 60 Vbeta primers and 13 Jbeta primers went into the PCR. The assay was immunoSEQ multiplex PCR, and TCRdb's table has in-frame clones only and misses some. The sample lists some 150,000 clones, about 77% occurring once. The sequencing sample was made of PBMCs. Receptor source: a woman in her forties in good health and CMV-seronegative.

The CDR3 region has the DNA TGTGCCAGCAGCGTAGGGCAGAGCGCCTACGAGCAGTACTTC. Encoded protein: CASSVGQSAYEQYF. This rearrangement joins TRBV9 to TRBJ2-7; D remains unclear. Germline V gene data show CDR1 as SGDLS and CDR2 as YYNGEE. Trimming shortened V by 0 bases and J by 2 bases, and 9 bases separated the two germline ends. This CDR3 is built from 14 residues.

The genes are TRBV19 and TRBJ1-2; 7 bases align to TRBD1. This CDR3 has 15 amino acids. CDR1 is LNHDA, CDR2 SQIVND, per germline (reference sequence). Trimming cost V 3 bases and J 3 bases; bases outside gene matches: 7. The chain's CDR3 is CASSMYRGKDYGYTF. The CDR3 nucleotides read TGTGCCAGTAGTATGTACAGGGGAAAAGACTATGGCTACACCTTC.

The CDR3 is CASSYSNWGVSSEQYF. The DNA for the CDR3 is TGTGCCAGCAGTTACTCTAATTGGGGGGTTTCAAGCGAGCAGTACTTC. The J gene is TRBJ2-7, the V gene TRBV6-5; weak D call: TRBD2 (6 bases). Germline lookup yields CDR1 MNHEY and CDR2 SVGAGI. This CDR3 region has 16 residues. With 0 bases removed from V and 6 bases from J, the gap between germline ends came to 18 bases.

The genes are TRBV27 and TRBJ2-5, with D maybe TRBD1 (6 bases). The J call may be incorrect, as the DNA end agrees better with TRBJ2-7. The CDR3 consists of 14 residues. The germline CDR1 and CDR2 sequences are MNHEY and SMNVEV (reference sequence). The CDR3 reads CASRVFDRPYEQYF. The CDR3 DNA follows: TGTGCCAGCAGGGTCTTCGACAGGCCCTACGAGCAGTACTTC.

V gene TRBV4-1 combines with J gene TRBJ2-3; 9 nucleotides agree with TRBD1. CDR3 length equals 13 residues. Per germline, CDR1 MGHRA and CDR2 YSYEKL. Losses at the gene ends were 3 bases for V and 5 bases for J; bases not matched to a gene: 0. CDR3 bases: TGCGCCAGCAGCCAGGACAGGGGAGATACGCAGTATTTT. It yields the protein CASSQDRGDTQYF.

The rearrangement uses TRBV10-3 and TRBJ1-2; 12 positions match TRBD1. The CDR3 covers 13 residues. Germline CDR1 and CDR2: ENHRY and SYGVKD. Germline trimming cut 11 bases from V and 8 bases from J; bases unmatched to any gene: 9. The CDR3 DNA is TGTGCCGTTCCGGGACAGGGGGCTAGGGGCTACACCTTC. This gives the protein CAVPGQGARGYTF.

The chain has TRBV2 and TRBJ2-5; 13 bases are a match to TRBD2. CDR1 is SNHLY and CDR2 is FYNNEI in the germline V gene. This CDR3 is 14 amino acids long. The V gene end was trimmed by 10 bases and the J gene end by 5 bases; junction bases not matched to a gene: 7. The chain's CDR3 is CANRTSGGKETQYF. CDR3 DNA: TGTGCCAACAGGACTAGCGGGGGTAAGGAGACCCAGTACTTC.

This clone was observed once. The chain is built from TRBV29-1 and TRBJ2-7; D perhaps matches TRBD1 (5 bases). The germline gives CDR1 SQVTM, CDR2 ANQGSEA. V dropped 7 bases and J dropped 2 bases, with 12 bases sitting between them. The CDR3 extends over 12 amino acids. Here the CDR3 reads CSAGAGTYEQYF. In DNA form, the CDR3 reads TGCAGCGCCGGCGCAGGGACCTACGAGCAGTACTTC.

This clone was observed a handful of times. The CDR3 is CASSPDRGNQPQHF. The CDR3 coding sequence is TGCGCCAGCAGCCCGGACAGGGGGAATCAGCCCCAGCATTTT. The chain combines TRBV5-1 with TRBJ1-5, with TRBD1 matching 10 bases. The CDR3 contains 14 residues. The V gene's germline CDR1 is SGHRS and CDR2 YFSETQ. Trimming removed 4 bases from V and 4 bases from J; junction bases left unmatched: 2.

As DNA, the CDR3 is TGTGCCAGCAGTACAGGGGGATTCGGCACCGGGGAGCTGTTTTTT. Its translation: CASSTGGFGTGELFF. This chain uses TRBV7-3 with TRBJ2-2, with 8 positions matching TRBD1. CDR1 is SGHTA, CDR2 FQGTGA, per germline. V gave up 6 bases and J gave up 4 bases; unmatched junction bases: 7. The CDR3 is 15 residues long.

The CDR3: CASSLETAGSNEKLFF. The DNA for the CDR3 is TGTGCCAGCAGTTTAGAAACAGCGGGATCTAATGAAAAACTGTTTTTT. The chain carries TRBV28 and TRBJ1-4; D gene uncertain. Germline CDR1 MDHEN, CDR2 SYDVKM. V gave up 2 bases and J gave up 3 bases, with 13 bases separating them. The CDR3 has 16 residues.

The chain couples TRBV6-1 to TRBJ1-1; 7 bases align to TRBD1. The CDR3 has 12 amino acids. The V segment lost 6 bases and the J segment 8 bases; nucleotides outside the gene matches: 6. CDR1 is MNHNS and CDR2 is SASEGT in the germline V gene. CDR3 sequence (DNA): TGTGCCAGCAGATCGGACAGGATGGAAGCTTTCTTT. Its translation: CASRSDRMEAFF.

The rearrangement links TRBV19 to TRBJ1-2; D is unresolved. The germline V gene encodes CDR1 LNHDA and CDR2 SQIVND (reference sequence). CDR3 size: 13 residues. V was pared by 6 bases and J by 2 bases, with 10 bases between. In DNA form, the CDR3 reads TGTGCCAGTAGGCAGACGGAGAACTATGGCTACACCTTC. This sequence encodes CASRQTENYGYTF. The full variable domain, completed using reference TRBV19 and TRBJ1-2, is DGGITQSPKYLFRKEGQNVTLSCEQNLNHDAMYWYRQDPGQGLRLIYYSQIVNDFQKGDIAEGYSVSREKKESFPLTVTSAQKNPTAFYLCASRQTENYGYTFGSGTRLTVV.

The chain has TRBV7-7 and TRBJ1-1; the D is unclear. Trimming pared 0 bases from V and 0 bases from J, leaving 2 bases between. The CDR3 consists of 13 residues. CDR1 and CDR2 from the germline V gene are SSHAT and FNYEAQ (reference sequence). The CDR3 DNA reads TGTGCCAGCAGCTTAGCCATGAACACTGAAGCTTTCTTT. Its protein product is CASSLAMNTEAFF.

Only a few counts were recorded for this clone. This sequence joins TRBV5-4 and TRBJ2-5; no firm D call. The end of the DNA fits TRBJ2-7 better, so the J call may be wrong. CDR3 size: 14 residues. Germline assignment: CDR1 SGHNT and CDR2 YYREEE (reference sequence). The CDR3 spells CASSLSGGPYEQYF. DNA for the CDR3: TGTGCCAGCAGCTTAAGTGGTGGGCCCTACGAGCAGTACTTC.

The chain uses TRBV5-4 and TRBJ2-3; 8 nucleotides align to TRBD2. V shed 4 bases and J 6 bases; nucleotides not matched to a gene: 10. CDR3 length: 15 residues. Germline loops: CDR1 SGHNT, CDR2 YYREEE (reference sequence). The CDR3 reads CASSPGGPLGDTQYF. The CDR3 DNA reads TGTGCCAGCAGCCCGGGGGGGCCGCTGGGGGATACGCAGTATTTT.

The chain recombines TRBV4-2 with TRBJ1-2, with 7 nucleotides matching TRBD1. J lost 2 bases, V lost 3 bases, and 3 bases had no gene match. The CDR3 is made up of 14 amino acids. The germline V gene has CDR1 LGHNA and CDR2 YNFKEQ. CDR3 nucleotide sequence: TGTGCCAGCAGCCAGACAGGGTCGAACTATGGCTACACCTTC. Encoded protein: CASSQTGSNYGYTF.

This clone was seen only a few times. This chain joins TRBV9 and TRBJ2-1; 9 bases are a match to TRBD1. Germline trimming cut 4 bases from V and 8 bases from J; bases unmatched to any gene: 7. The CDR3 has 14 amino acids. CDR1 and CDR2 from the germline V gene are SGDLS and YYNGEE. The CDR3 region is CASSLGTGIDEQFF. In DNA, the CDR3 is TGTGCCAGCAGCCTCGGGACAGGGATCGATGAGCAGTTCTTC.

The V and J genes are TRBV6-6 and TRBJ1-1, with TRBD1 matching over 8 bases. Germline V gene sequence: CDR1 MNHNY, CDR2 SVGAGI (reference sequence). V lost 6 bases, J lost 1 base, and 10 bases stayed unmatched. The CDR3 totals 16 residues. The CDR3 DNA is TGTGCCAGCAGCCGTGGGGGGACAGGTAGGAACACTGAAGCTTTCTTT. Translating it yields CASSRGGTGRNTEAFF.

This chain uses TRBV7-2 with TRBJ2-7; TRBD2 agrees at 12 bases. With V trimmed by 5 bases and J by 6 bases, 11 bases remained unmatched. The CDR3 is made up of 16 amino acids. From germline, CDR1 is SGHTA and CDR2 FQGNSA. The CDR3 region is CASSPLRLAGGVEQYF. The CDR3 bases are TGTGCCAGCAGCCCGCTCCGCCTAGCGGGGGGGGTCGAGCAGTACTTC.

To note about this clone: A junction end diverges from the germline sequence, so it may reflect a read error. The chain couples TRBV29-1 to TRBJ1-2, with TRBD1 matching over 7 bases. There are 14 residues in the CDR3. Per the germline V gene, CDR1 is SQVTM and CDR2 is ANQGSEA. The CDR3 loop is CSISGTAPNYGYPF. CDR3 DNA: TGCAGCATATCCGGGACAGCCCCTAACTATGGCTACCCCTTC.

This chain uses TRBV4-2 with TRBJ2-1; 11 bases are shared with TRBD2. Germline CDR1 is LGHNA and CDR2 is YNFKEQ. The CDR3 loop spans 18 amino acids. Trimming took 3 bases from V and 7 from J; bases not matched to a gene: 14. The DNA of the CDR3 is TGTGCCAGCAGCCACGAAAGCCACGGGACTAGCGGATCTAATGAGCAGTTCTTC. Amino acids: CASSHESHGTSGSNEQFF.

This chain's CDR3 is CASSYRDRNSPLHF. The CDR3 DNA follows: TGTGCCAGCAGTTACAGGGACAGAAATTCACCCCTCCACTTT. The V and J genes are TRBV6-6 and TRBJ1-6, with 7 bases matching TRBD1. V lost 2 bases to trimming and J lost 7 bases; unmatched junction nucleotides: 2. This CDR3 region has 14 residues. The germline gives CDR1 MNHNY, CDR2 SVGAGI (reference sequence).

The rearrangement links TRBV7-6 to TRBJ1-5; a weak D match, TRBD1 (6 bases). CDR3 length equals 16 residues. Germline CDR1 is SGHVS and CDR2 is FNYEAQ. Trimming took 2 bases from V and 4 from J, leaving 15 bases between them. The CDR3 reads CASSLSPGHTNQPQHF. The CDR3 nucleotides are TGTGCCAGCAGCTTAAGTCCGGGACATACTAATCAGCCCCAGCATTTT.

This chain joins TRBV7-6 and TRBJ1-2, with TRBD1 as a possible D gene (5 bases). CDR1 is SGHVS and CDR2 is FNYEAQ in the germline V gene. Trimming shortened V by 5 bases and J by 2 bases, and 9 bases separated the two germline ends. The CDR3 has 13 amino acids. The CDR3 protein is CASSRDRNYGYTF. CDR3 nucleotides: TGTGCCAGCAGCCGCGACAGAAACTATGGCTACACCTTC.

The chain employs TRBV6-1 and TRBJ1-2, with 8 bases that match TRBD1. This CDR3 has 16 residues. V trimming: 0 bases; J trimming: 8 bases; junction bases outside the gene matches: 11. Germline V lookup: CDR1 MNHNS, CDR2 SASEGT. This CDR3 reads CASSEARAGGLKGYTF. Here the CDR3 DNA reads TGTGCCAGCAGTGAAGCGCGGGCAGGGGGCTTGAAGGGCTACACCTTC.

V usage is TRBV5-1 and J usage is TRBJ1-1, with a possible D match to TRBD1 (5 bases). The CDR3 totals 11 residues. V gave up 6 bases and J gave up 9 bases, with 12 bases separating them. Germline V gene data show CDR1 as SGHRS and CDR2 as YFSETQ. As DNA, the CDR3 is TGCGCCAGCAACTCCGGGACTCAAGCTTTCTTT. Its protein product is CASNSGTQAFF.

This sequence joins TRBV6-5 and TRBJ2-1, with a weak D call TRBD2 (5 bases). The CDR3 is made up of 12 amino acids. Germline V gene data show CDR1 as MNHEY and CDR2 as SVGAGI. Trimming removed 5 bases from V and 4 bases from J, with 6 bases in between. Here the CDR3 reads CASSGGYNEQFF. The DNA of the CDR3 is TGTGCCAGCAGTGGCGGGTACAATGAGCAGTTCTTC.

The genes are TRBV29-1 and TRBJ2-3, with no clear D. The CDR3 totals 11 residues. The germline CDR1 and CDR2 sequences are SQVTM and ANQGSEA. With 7 bases removed from V and 3 bases from J, the gap between germline ends came to 8 bases. The CDR3 nucleotides read TGCAGCGCCTCCCGGACAGATACGCAGTATTTT. As protein: CSASRTDTQYF.

The chain has TRBV5-4 and TRBJ2-5; 9 nucleotides match TRBD1. Gene TRBJ2-7 matches the end of the DNA better, so the J call may be wrong. Germline V gene data show CDR1 as SGHNT and CDR2 as YYREEE (reference sequence). CDR3 length equals 15 residues. Here the CDR3 reads CASSWGGQGAGEQYF. The CDR3 bases are TGTGCCAGCAGCTGGGGGGGACAGGGCGCGGGCGAGCAGTACTTC.